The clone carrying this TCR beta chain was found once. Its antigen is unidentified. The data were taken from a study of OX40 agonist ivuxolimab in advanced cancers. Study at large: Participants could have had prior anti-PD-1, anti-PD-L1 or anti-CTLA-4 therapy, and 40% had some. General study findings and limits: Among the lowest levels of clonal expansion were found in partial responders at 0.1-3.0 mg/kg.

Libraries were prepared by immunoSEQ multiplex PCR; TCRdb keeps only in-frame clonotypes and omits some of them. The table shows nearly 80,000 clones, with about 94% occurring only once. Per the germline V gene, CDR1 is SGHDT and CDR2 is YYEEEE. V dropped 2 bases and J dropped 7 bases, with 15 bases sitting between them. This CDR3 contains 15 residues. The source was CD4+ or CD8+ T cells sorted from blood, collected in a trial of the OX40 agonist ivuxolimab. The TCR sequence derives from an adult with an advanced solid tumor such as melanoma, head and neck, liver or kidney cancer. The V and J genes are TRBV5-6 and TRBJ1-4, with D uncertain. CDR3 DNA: TGTGCCAGCAGCTTTGGCCCCGGGTGGGGTGAAAAACTGTTTTTT. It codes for CASSFGPGWGEKLFF.